The 6 T cell receptor beta chains below were found in one sample sequenced in a study of blood T cell repertoires in COVID-19. Sequencing used immunoSEQ multiplex PCR; TCRdb keeps in-frame clones, though not all of them. Of over 250,000 clones detected, about 80% appear once; the ten largest clones hold roughly 10%. Sequencing was done on a sample of peripheral blood. These receptors were taken from a woman aged 45-65 years who had recovered from COVID-19.

CDR3 DNA: TGCGCCAGCAGCCAAGATCCCGGACTAGGGGACAATGAGCAGTTCTTC. Translating it yields CASSQDPGLGDNEQFF. This chain uses TRBV4-1 with TRBJ2-1; TRBD2 agrees at 7 bases. Per the germline V gene, CDR1 is MGHRA and CDR2 is YSYEKL. J gave up 5 bases and V 0 bases, and 7 bases lay outside the gene matches. The CDR3 is 16 amino acids.

The chain employs TRBV10-3 and TRBJ1-1; 8 bases line up with TRBD1. This CDR3 is 13 amino acids long. Trimming removed 4 bases from V and 6 bases from J; junction bases left unmatched: 4. Germline V gives CDR1 ENHRY, CDR2 SYGVKD. Here the CDR3 reads CAISADREPEAFF. CDR3 coding DNA: TGTGCCATCAGTGCGGACAGGGAACCTGAAGCTTTCTTT.

In this sample, this clone turned up once. V usage is TRBV6-5 and J usage is TRBJ2-7; 8 positions match TRBD1. V shed 6 bases, J shed 6 bases, and the junction held 7 bases outside the gene matches. There are 13 residues in the CDR3. Germline-derived CDR1 and CDR2 are MNHEY and SVGAGI. The CDR3 DNA reads as TGTGCCAGCAGGAGACAGGGGATAGGCGAGCAGTACTTC. This sequence encodes CASRRQGIGEQYF.

This clone was counted a few times. This chain links TRBV5-1 with TRBJ1-2, with D perhaps matching TRBD1 (6 bases). This CDR3 region has 13 residues. Germline V gene data show CDR1 as SGHRS and CDR2 as YFSETQ. Trimming cost V 3 bases and J 4 bases, with 10 bases left between them. Here the CDR3 DNA reads TGCGCCAGCAGCTCAGGGGTGGGCTATGGCTACACCTTC. Translation gives CASSSGVGYGYTF. Using reference TRBV5-1 and TRBJ1-2 for the parts outside the CDR3, the full variable domain is KAGVTQTPRYLIKTRGQQVTLSCSPISGHRSVSWYQQTPGQGLQFLFEYFSETQRNKGNFPGRFSGRQFSNSRSEMNVSTLELGDSALYLCASSSGVGYGYTFGSGTRLTVV.

This chain joins TRBV24-1 and TRBJ1-2; the D is unclear. V gave up 6 bases and J gave up 8 bases, with 12 bases separating them. The CDR3 is 12 residues long. CDR1 is KGHDR and CDR2 is SFDVKD in the germline V gene. The CDR3 nucleotides are TGTGCCACCAGTAACTCAGGTTACGGCTACACCTTC. Amino acid sequence: CATSNSGYGYTF.

The V gene is TRBV6-7, the J gene TRBJ2-3, with 10 bases matching TRBD2. TRBV6-7 is placed among ORFs of uncertain function. The CDR3 runs to 16 residues. Losses at the gene ends were 2 bases for V and 1 base for J; bases not matched to a gene: 3. The CDR3 region is CASSYPLAGGTDTQYF. DNA of the CDR3: TGTGCCAGCAGTTACCCTCTAGCGGGGGGCACAGATACGCAGTATTTT.